This TCR beta chain was observed in a study of T-cell reconstitution after alpha-beta-depleted transplantation in children. Study outcomes and limitations: Newly made T cells mostly supplied T-cell counts and diversity one year after transplant. Several hundred expanded graft clones reportedly gave rise to the alpha-beta T cells present about two months after transplant.

This clonotype was found many times. Its antigen is not known. Germline CDR1 reads ENHRY; CDR2 reads SYGVKD. V lost 4 bases and J 0 bases, leaving 6 bases between the germline ends. The CDR3 sequence is 13 residues long. As it was prepared, the TCRbeta library received unique molecular identifiers. Each CDR3 protein gets one entry after TCRdb re-called the PCR reads with MiXCR. Among hundreds of thousands of distinct CDR3 sequences listed, roughly 7.7% were seen once. The rearrangement links TRBV10-3 to TRBJ1-1; D is ambiguous. The clonotype was recovered from a male patient younger than 18 who had a stem cell transplant for acute lymphoblastic leukemia, so the T cells may come from the graft donor. Here the sequenced sample was PBMCs, mostly from graft donor cells, taken 180 days after TCRalphabeta/CD19-depleted stem cell transplant. The CDR3 is CAISGRMNTEAFF. The CDR3 DNA sequence: TGTGCCATCAGTGGACGGATGAACACTGAAGCTTTCTTT.